The sequence of this T cell receptor (beta chain) was determined in a study of identical twins. This clonotype was recorded a few times. Antigen: not known. TCRdb reanalysed the 5' RACE reads using MiXCR and keeps one entry per CDR3 protein. This table has 470,000 or so distinct CDR3 sequences, more than 20% appearing once. CDR1 and CDR2 from the germline V gene are LGHDT and YNNKEL (reference sequence). Trimming removed 1 base at V and 7 bases at J, with 4 bases between. The CDR3 sequence is 12 residues long. Findings and limits, study-wide: Interpretation of the results relied on cross-sectional statistical analysis and not on following the same donors. Modelling underestimated the level of out-of-frame TCR alpha sharing observed in monozygotic twins.

This sample also appeared in a second study, on T cells expressing NK-cell markers.

This chain connects TRBV3-1 to TRBJ1-4; D gene ambiguous. The sequenced sample consisted of CD4+ T cells sorted from blood. The clonotype was recovered from a young woman in good health. CDR3 DNA sequence: TGTGCCAGCAGCCAAGTTCGTGAAAAACTGTTTTTT. Protein: CASSQVREKLFF.